This T cell receptor beta chain was sequenced for a study of regulatory T cells in long-lasting Graves disease. Described time point: persistent/refractory GD, antithyroid drugs over 5 years with positive TRAb. PBMCs were the source of the RNA used for TCR sequencing. Assembly of TCR beta libraries relied on iRepertoire HTBI primers together with Arm-PCR of CDR3 regions. TCRdb ran MiXCR on the multiplex PCR reads and lists one entry per CDR3 protein. The sample yields 400,000 to 500,000 distinct CDR3 sequences, approximately 22% seen once. The starting material was peripheral blood mononuclear cells (PBMCs), obtained when the disease was refractory, from a patient treated with antithyroid drugs. The source is a female donor with Graves disease.

CDR3 protein: CASSLEAGGVHEQYF. As DNA, the CDR3 is TGTGCCAGCAGCTTGGAAGCGGGAGGGGTCCACGAGCAGTACTTC. The genes are TRBV5-4 and TRBJ2-7, with 10 bases fitting TRBD2. There are 15 residues in the CDR3. CDR1 and CDR2 from the germline V gene are SGHNT and YYREEE (reference sequence). After removal of 0 bases from V and 5 bases from J, the junction contained 5 bases not matched to a gene.